The next 25 T cell receptor beta chains were all read from a single sample in a study of identical twins. Using its own MiXCR run on the 5' RACE reads, TCRdb lists one record per CDR3 protein. This sample yields around 470,000 distinct CDR3 sequences, of which approximately 15% are seen a single time; approximately 0.52% belongs to the top ten. The same data also went into a second study, on yellow fever vaccine responses in identical twins.

Material for sequencing was CD4+ T cells sorted from blood. Receptors originate from a woman younger than 35 in good health.

This clonotype was counted only a few times. The gene calls are TRBV28 and TRBJ2-4; D is perhaps TRBD2 (6 bases). The CDR3 consists of 17 residues. Trimming removed 5 bases from V and 1 base from J, with 18 bases in between. The germline gives CDR1 MDHEN, CDR2 SYDVKM. The CDR3 DNA follows: TGTGCCAGCAGTCCCCCACTTGGGAGCGGGGCCAAAAACATTCAGTACTTC. It is translated as CASSPPLGSGAKNIQYF.

This clonotype was found many times. The genes are TRBV5-1 and TRBJ2-3; 12 bases map to TRBD2. The trim removed 4 bases at V and 2 bases at J, leaving 5 bases unmatched. Germline CDR1 is SGHRS and CDR2 is YFSETQ. CDR3 length: 16 amino acids. CDR3 sequence (DNA): TGCGCCAGCAGCCCGCGACTAGCGGGGGACACAGATACGCAGTATTTT. This encodes CASSPRLAGDTDTQYF. Together with reference TRBV5-1 and TRBJ2-3, the CDR3 gives the full variable domain: KAGVTQTPRYLIKTRGQQVTLSCSPISGHRSVSWYQQTPGQGLQFLFEYFSETQRNKGNFPGRFSGRQFSNSRSEMNVSTLELGDSALYLCASSPRLAGDTDTQYFGPGTRLTVL.

This clonotype has a count of ten or more. The chain uses TRBV15 and TRBJ2-1; perhaps D is TRBD1 or TRBD2 (5 bases each). V was cut by 8 bases and J by 5 bases, with 13 bases left in between. The CDR3 length is 13 residues. CDR1 and CDR2 from the germline V gene are LNHNV and YYDKDF (reference sequence). The CDR3 region is CATGTTFDNEQFF. The CDR3 nucleotides read TGTGCCACCGGGACCACCTTCGACAATGAGCAGTTCTTC.

This clonotype came up many times. This rearrangement joins TRBV12-3 or TRBV12-4 to TRBJ1-2; 7 positions match TRBD1. CDR3 length: 13 residues. V was pared by 6 bases and J by 2 bases, with 3 bases of the junction left unmatched. The chain's CDR3 is CASSHRGNYGYTF. The CDR3 bases are TGTGCCAGCAGCCACAGGGGAAACTATGGCTACACCTTC.

A few counts support this clonotype. The chain combines TRBV12-3 or TRBV12-4 with TRBJ2-7; 8 nucleotides match TRBD2. CDR3 length equals 15 residues. V shed 5 bases and J 4 bases; nucleotides not matched to a gene: 10. The CDR3 reads CASSTRLAHQYEQYF. The CDR3 DNA follows: TGTGCCAGCAGTACCAGACTAGCGCACCAGTACGAGCAGTACTTC.

The chain combines TRBV20-1 with TRBJ2-2, with TRBD2 as a possible D gene (6 bases). The CDR3 has 13 residues. Germline V gives CDR1 DFQATT, CDR2 SNEGSKA (reference sequence). V dropped 3 bases and J dropped 2 bases, with 7 bases sitting between them. The CDR3 region has the DNA TGCAGTGCTAGCGGGGGAAACACCGGGGAGCTGTTTTTT. As protein: CSASGGNTGELFF.

The chain combines TRBV27 with TRBJ2-2; D is tentatively TRBD1 or TRBD2 (5 bases each). V lost 7 bases and J 7 bases, leaving 16 bases between the germline ends. The CDR3 is 14 residues long. Germline values: CDR1 MNHEY, CDR2 SMNVEV (reference sequence). CDR3 in DNA: TGTGCCAGCACCCCACGGGGCCAGGTCGGGGAGCTGTTTTTT. Translating it yields CASTPRGQVGELFF.

This clonotype has just a few counts. The CDR3 reads CATSRDLAGGVDEQFF. CDR3 DNA: TGTGCCACCAGCAGAGATCTGGCGGGAGGTGTCGATGAGCAGTTCTTC. V gene TRBV15 combines with J gene TRBJ2-1; TRBD2 agrees at 8 bases. V trimming: 0 bases; J trimming: 8 bases; junction bases outside the gene matches: 9. Germline CDR1 is LNHNV and CDR2 is YYDKDF (reference sequence). The CDR3 has 16 amino acids. Combining the CDR3 with reference TRBV15 and TRBJ2-1 gives the whole variable domain DAMVIQNPRYQVTQFGKPVTLSCSQTLNHNVMYWYQQKSSQAPKLLFHYYDKDFNNEADTPDNFQSRRPNTSFCFLDIRSPGLGDTAMYLCATSRDLAGGVDEQFFGPGTRLTVL.

Many counts were recorded for this clonotype. The rearrangement links TRBV5-1 to TRBJ2-7; tentative D call: TRBD1 (6 bases). Trimming pared 2 bases from V and 0 bases from J, leaving 9 bases between. The CDR3 contains 14 residues. In germline, CDR1 is SGHRS, CDR2 YFSETQ. Written as DNA, the CDR3 is TGCGCCAGCAGCTTCCAGGGGAACTCCTACGAGCAGTACTTC. It specifies CASSFQGNSYEQYF.

There are a few counts of this clonotype. The chain joins TRBV20-1 to TRBJ2-7, with TRBD2 as a possible D gene (5 bases). This CDR3 has 11 residues. Germline V gives CDR1 DFQATT, CDR2 SNEGSKA (reference sequence). The V end was cut by 3 bases, the J end by 6 bases, with 9 bases between. In DNA, the CDR3 is TGCAGTGCTAGTGACGGGGTCGAGCAGTACTTC. This translates into CSASDGVEQYF.

This clonotype appeared a few times. The chain recombines TRBV6-5 with TRBJ2-7; the match to TRBD2 covers 9 bases. The CDR3 has 15 amino acids. V was pared by 1 base and J by 4 bases, with 5 bases of the junction left unmatched. The germline V gene has CDR1 MNHEY and CDR2 SVGAGI. The CDR3 loop is CASSYWREGKYEQYF. The CDR3 DNA sequence: TGTGCCAGCAGTTACTGGCGGGAGGGCAAATACGAGCAGTACTTC.

The chain links TRBV6-1 to TRBJ2-7, with TRBD2 as a possible D gene (6 bases). Germline V gives CDR1 MNHNS, CDR2 SASEGT. The V end was cut by 7 bases, the J end by 4 bases, with 17 bases between. The CDR3 has 14 residues. CDR3 sequence reads: CASTLGGGIYEQYF. The CDR3 DNA reads TGTGCCAGCACTCTGGGTGGGGGGATATACGAGCAGTACTTC.

In this sample, this clonotype turned up once. The chain carries TRBV4-2 and TRBJ2-7; TRBD1 matches 9 bases. CDR1 is LGHNA and CDR2 is YNFKEQ in the germline V gene. This CDR3 contains 17 residues. V dropped 0 bases and J dropped 5; count of bases not matched to a gene: 11. The CDR3 spells CASSQDLEWDRAHEQYF. Written as DNA, the CDR3 is TGTGCCAGCAGCCAAGATCTCGAGTGGGACAGGGCTCACGAGCAGTACTTC.

The rearrangement uses TRBV9 and TRBJ1-1; no clear D. The germline V gene has CDR1 SGDLS and CDR2 YYNGEE. V lost 2 bases and J lost 1, with 12 bases in between. The length of the CDR3 is 15 residues. CDR3 in DNA: TGTGCCAGCAGCGTCAAAGGGCACGCGAACACTGAAGCTTTCTTT. It is translated as CASSVKGHANTEAFF.

The chain employs TRBV6-5 and TRBJ2-7, with TRBD2 matching over 10 bases. Trimming cost V 2 bases and J 2 bases; bases outside gene matches: 3. This CDR3 is 15 amino acids long. Germline-derived CDR1 and CDR2 are MNHEY and SVGAGI. CDR3 nucleotides: TGTGCCAGCAGTTACGAGCGGGGGGGCCCCTACGAGCAGTACTTC. This sequence encodes CASSYERGGPYEQYF.

In this sample, this clonotype turned up a few times. V usage is TRBV7-2 and J usage is TRBJ2-4, with D possibly matching TRBD1 (6 bases). Germline V gene sequence: CDR1 SGHTA, CDR2 FQGNSA. The CDR3 covers 14 residues. V dropped 5 bases and J dropped 10 bases, with 18 bases sitting between them. The CDR3 protein is CASSRDLTGGIQYF. DNA of the CDR3: TGTGCCAGCAGCCGGGACCTGACAGGTGGGATTCAGTACTTC.

This clonotype was counted only a few times. V is TRBV27 and J is TRBJ2-1; D not certain. V lost 4 bases to trimming and J lost 3 bases, with 13 bases between them. Germline CDR1 is MNHEY and CDR2 is SMNVEV (reference sequence). CDR3 length: 15 residues. DNA for the CDR3: TGTGCCAGCAGTTCCCCGCAGGTAGGCTACAATGAGCAGTTCTTC. This translates into CASSSPQVGYNEQFF.

This clonotype has just a few counts. J is TRBJ2-1 and V is TRBV28; 7 bases line up with TRBD2. CDR3 length: 16 amino acids. CDR1 and CDR2 from the germline V gene are MDHEN and SYDVKM. Losses at the gene ends were 2 bases for V and 10 bases for J; bases not matched to a gene: 14. DNA of the CDR3: TGTGCCAGCAGTTTAAGGGGAGCGGGAAATTCCCACGAGCAGTTCTTC. Translation gives CASSLRGAGNSHEQFF.

This chain uses TRBV7-6 with TRBJ2-5; D might be TRBD1 (5 bases). This CDR3 spans 17 amino acids. Germline V lookup: CDR1 SGHVS, CDR2 FNYEAQ. Trimming cost V 5 bases and J 5 bases, with 24 bases left between them. CDR3 sequence (DNA): TGTGCCAGCAGCACTCCCCAAGCCCTGGGGCCGTGGGAGACCCAGTACTTC. Translated, it gives CASSTPQALGPWETQYF.

This rearrangement joins TRBV5-6 to TRBJ1-4; D is unresolved. The CDR3 consists of 15 residues. Germline CDR1 is SGHDT and CDR2 is YYEEEE. With 2 bases removed from V and 2 bases from J, the gap between germline ends came to 10 bases. CDR3 DNA sequence: TGTGCCAGCAGCTTAAGACCACGGACTAATGAAAAACTGTTTTTT. Amino acid sequence: CASSLRPRTNEKLFF.

Many counts were recorded for this clonotype. This sequence joins TRBV20-1 and TRBJ2-7; possible D gene TRBD1, 7 bases. Trimming stripped 3 bases from V and 2 bases from J, with 17 bases between. The germline V gene has CDR1 DFQATT and CDR2 SNEGSKA (reference sequence). The length of the CDR3 is 15 residues. In DNA, the CDR3 is TGCAGTGCTAGTGGGGCGGGACAGAGGACCTACGAGCAGTACTTC. It encodes CSASGAGQRTYEQYF.

The table lists this clonotype with a few counts. CDR3 DNA: TGCGCCAGCAGCTCAAGGGACGGAAGATACGAGCAGTACTTC. Its protein is CASSSRDGRYEQYF. This sequence joins TRBV5-1 and TRBJ2-7, with D perhaps matching TRBD1 or TRBD2 (5 bases each). Germline assignment: CDR1 SGHRS and CDR2 YFSETQ. With 3 bases removed from V and 4 bases from J, the gap between germline ends came to 14 bases. The CDR3 totals 14 residues.

This clonotype was seen repeatedly, ten times or more. The CDR3 sequence is CASSQTQGREQYF. In DNA form, the CDR3 reads TGTGCCAGCAGCCAAACACAGGGGCGAGAGCAGTACTTC. The gene calls are TRBV3-1 and TRBJ2-7; 7 nucleotides agree with TRBD1. The germline V gene encodes CDR1 LGHDT and CDR2 YNNKEL (reference sequence). J lost 7 bases, V lost 2 bases, and 5 bases had no gene match. CDR3 size: 13 residues.

The chain links TRBV30 to TRBJ2-1, with no clear D. The V gene's germline CDR1 is GTSNPN and CDR2 SVGIG (reference sequence). V was shortened by 3 bases and J by 15 bases, with 21 bases between the two germline ends. The CDR3 runs to 13 residues. The CDR3 loop is CAWSQAPPASMFF. CDR3 DNA: TGTGCCTGGAGCCAAGCCCCTCCGGCAAGCATGTTCTTC.

This clonotype was counted a few times. The chain couples TRBV12-3 or TRBV12-4 to TRBJ2-7; possible D gene TRBD2, 6 bases. V was trimmed by 3 bases and J by 4 bases, leaving 10 bases between them. The CDR3 consists of 13 residues. Here the CDR3 reads CASSFRREYEQYF. The CDR3 nucleotides are TGTGCCAGCAGTTTCAGGAGGGAATACGAGCAGTACTTC.